The entry below describes one T cell receptor beta chain. The treatment here: oral pan-JAK inhibitor, 5-10 mg twice daily. This sample is drawn from a study of CD8+ T cells in alopecia areata. Sequencing relied on a cDNA template that was reverse transcribed from extracted RNA. Sequencing used immunoSEQ multiplex PCR; TCRdb keeps in-frame clones, though not all of them. The profile shows around 200,000 clones, about 60% of them singletons. The sequenced sample was CD4+ T cells sorted from blood, obtained at week 4, from a patient treated with tofacitinib. The receptor was isolated from a human donor with alopecia areata.

In nucleotides, the CDR3 is TGTGCCTGGAGTTCGGTTTCGTGGGAGCCCCAGCATTTT. Its translation: CAWSSVSWEPQHF. The genes are TRBV30 and TRBJ1-5; no definite D call. The ends were cut back, 2 bases at V and 8 bases at J, with 13 bases in the middle. CDR3 size: 13 residues. Germline values: CDR1 GTSNPN, CDR2 SVGIG (reference sequence).